This T cell receptor beta chain comes out of a study of T cell repertoires in cytomegalovirus infection. TCRdb recomputed calls from the reads with MiXCR, one row per CDR3 protein. Counted here are about 310,000 distinct CDR3 sequences, about a tenth occurring once; the ten biggest clones make up over 2.5%. This clonotype was seen more than once but under ten times. Germline-derived CDR1 and CDR2 are SQVTM and ANQGSEA. Trimming shortened V by 7 bases and J by 3 bases, and 9 bases separated the two germline ends. This CDR3 has 11 residues. The specimen was PBMCs. The rearrangement joins TRBV29-1 to TRBJ1-1, with a possible D match to TRBD1 (6 bases). The sequence was obtained from a human donor in good health (CMV status not recorded). Some clones in this sample may be carry-over from other donors' samples. The chain's CDR3 is CSGGADTEAFF. CDR3 in DNA: TGCAGCGGGGGGGCGGACACTGAAGCTTTCTTT.